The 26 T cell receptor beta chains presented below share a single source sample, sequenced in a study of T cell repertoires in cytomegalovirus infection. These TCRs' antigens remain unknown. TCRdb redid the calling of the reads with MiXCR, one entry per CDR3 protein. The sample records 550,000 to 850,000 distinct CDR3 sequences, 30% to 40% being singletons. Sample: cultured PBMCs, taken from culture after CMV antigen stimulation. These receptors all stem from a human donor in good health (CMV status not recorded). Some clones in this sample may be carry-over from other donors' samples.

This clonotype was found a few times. The CDR3 protein is CASSPTGPNTGELFF. CDR3 in DNA: TGTGCCAGCAGCCCAACAGGGCCGAACACCGGGGAGCTGTTTTTT. The chain employs TRBV7-2 and TRBJ2-2; possibly TRBD1 for D (6 bases). V was pared by 5 bases and J by 0 bases, with 10 bases between. Germline V gene sequence: CDR1 SGHTA, CDR2 FQGNSA. The CDR3 sequence is 15 residues long.

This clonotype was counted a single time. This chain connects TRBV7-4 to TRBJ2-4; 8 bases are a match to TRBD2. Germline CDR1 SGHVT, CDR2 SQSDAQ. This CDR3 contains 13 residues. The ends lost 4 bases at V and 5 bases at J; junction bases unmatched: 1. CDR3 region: CASSSTSENIQYF. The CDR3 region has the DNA TGTGCCAGCAGCTCGACTAGCGAAAACATTCAGTACTTC.

The CDR3 reads CASSLGVGGDGYTF. The DNA for the CDR3 is TGTGCCAGCAGCTTAGGGGTAGGAGGGGATGGCTACACCTTC. The chain uses TRBV11-2 and TRBJ1-2; D is perhaps TRBD1 (5 bases). The V gene's germline CDR1 is SGHAT and CDR2 FQNNGV. The length of the CDR3 is 14 residues. V was shortened by 1 base and J by 6 bases, with 12 bases between the two germline ends. The variable domain in full, completed from reference TRBV11-2 and TRBJ1-2, reads EAGVAQSPRYKIIEKRQSVAFWCNPISGHATLYWYQQILGQGPKLLIQFQNNGVVDDSQLPKDRFSAERLKGVDSTLKIQPAKLEDSAVYLCASSLGVGGDGYTFGSGTRLTVV.

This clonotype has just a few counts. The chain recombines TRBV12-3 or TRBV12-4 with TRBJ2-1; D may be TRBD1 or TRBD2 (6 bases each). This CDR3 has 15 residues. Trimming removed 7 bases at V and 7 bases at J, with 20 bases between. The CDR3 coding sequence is TGTGCCAGCACCGCAGACAGGTTTGGGGGGAATGAGCAGTTCTTC. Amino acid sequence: CASTADRFGGNEQFF.

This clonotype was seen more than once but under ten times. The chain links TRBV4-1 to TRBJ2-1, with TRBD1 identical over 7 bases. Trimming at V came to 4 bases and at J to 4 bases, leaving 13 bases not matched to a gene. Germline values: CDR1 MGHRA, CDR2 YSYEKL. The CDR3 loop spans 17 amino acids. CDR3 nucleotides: TGCGCCAGCAGCCCACGACAGGGTCTTATCCCTTACAATGAGCAGTTCTTC. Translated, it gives CASSPRQGLIPYNEQFF.

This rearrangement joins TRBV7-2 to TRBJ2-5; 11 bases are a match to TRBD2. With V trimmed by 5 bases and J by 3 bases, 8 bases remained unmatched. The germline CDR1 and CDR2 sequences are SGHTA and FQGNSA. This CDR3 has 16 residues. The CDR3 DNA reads TGTGCCAGCAGCGCTAGACTAGCGGGAATAGAAGAGACCCAGTACTTC. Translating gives CASSARLAGIEETQYF.

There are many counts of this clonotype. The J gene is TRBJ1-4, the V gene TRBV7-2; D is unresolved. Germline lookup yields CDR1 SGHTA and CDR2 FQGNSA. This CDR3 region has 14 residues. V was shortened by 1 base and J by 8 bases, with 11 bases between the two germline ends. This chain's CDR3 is CASSLGDEPEKLFF. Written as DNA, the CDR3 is TGTGCCAGCAGCTTAGGGGATGAGCCCGAAAAACTGTTTTTT.

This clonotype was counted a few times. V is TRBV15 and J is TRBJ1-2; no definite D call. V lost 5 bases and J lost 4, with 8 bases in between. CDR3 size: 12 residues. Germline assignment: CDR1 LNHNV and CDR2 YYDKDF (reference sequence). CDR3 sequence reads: CATSPTGYGYTF. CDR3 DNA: TGTGCCACCAGCCCCACGGGCTATGGCTACACCTTC.

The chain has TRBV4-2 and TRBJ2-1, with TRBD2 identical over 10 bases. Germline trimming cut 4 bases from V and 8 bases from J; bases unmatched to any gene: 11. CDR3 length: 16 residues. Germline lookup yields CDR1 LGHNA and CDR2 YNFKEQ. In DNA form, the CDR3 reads TGTGCCAGCAGCCTAACTTCTAGCGGGGGAAGTCATGAGCAGTTCTTC. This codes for CASSLTSSGGSHEQFF.

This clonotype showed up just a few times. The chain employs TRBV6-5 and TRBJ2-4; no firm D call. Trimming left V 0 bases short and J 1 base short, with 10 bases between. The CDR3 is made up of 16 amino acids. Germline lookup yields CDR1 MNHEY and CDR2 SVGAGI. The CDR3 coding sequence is TGTGCCAGCAGTTACTCGATTTACGGGGCCAAAAACATTCAGTACTTC. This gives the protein CASSYSIYGAKNIQYF.

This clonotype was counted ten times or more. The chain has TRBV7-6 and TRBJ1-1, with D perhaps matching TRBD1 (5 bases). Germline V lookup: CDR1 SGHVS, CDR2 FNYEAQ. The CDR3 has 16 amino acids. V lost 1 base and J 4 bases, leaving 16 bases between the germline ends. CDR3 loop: CASSLGNWGPSTEAFF. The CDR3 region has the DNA TGTGCCAGCAGCTTAGGGAACTGGGGCCCGAGCACTGAAGCTTTCTTT.

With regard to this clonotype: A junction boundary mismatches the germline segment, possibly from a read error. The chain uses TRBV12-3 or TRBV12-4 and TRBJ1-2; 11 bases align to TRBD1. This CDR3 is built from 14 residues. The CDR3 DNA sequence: TGTACCAGCAGTCTTGGGACAGGGGGAATTGGCTACACCTTC. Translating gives CTSSLGTGGIGYTF.

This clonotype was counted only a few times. CDR3 in amino acids: CASSQWGGETQYF. The CDR3 DNA reads as TGCGCCAGCAGCCAGTGGGGGGGAGAGACCCAGTACTTC. This chain links TRBV4-1 with TRBJ2-5, with 7 bases that match TRBD2. From germline, CDR1 is MGHRA and CDR2 YSYEKL. This CDR3 comprises 13 residues. V trimming: 3 bases; J trimming: 4 bases; junction bases outside the gene matches: 2.

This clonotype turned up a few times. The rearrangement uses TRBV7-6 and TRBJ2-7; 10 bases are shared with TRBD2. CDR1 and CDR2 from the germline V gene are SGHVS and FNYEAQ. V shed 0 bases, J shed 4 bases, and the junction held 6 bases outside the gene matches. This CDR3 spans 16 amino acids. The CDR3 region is CASSLAASSGSYEQYF. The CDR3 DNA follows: TGTGCCAGCAGCTTAGCCGCCTCTAGCGGGAGTTACGAGCAGTACTTC.

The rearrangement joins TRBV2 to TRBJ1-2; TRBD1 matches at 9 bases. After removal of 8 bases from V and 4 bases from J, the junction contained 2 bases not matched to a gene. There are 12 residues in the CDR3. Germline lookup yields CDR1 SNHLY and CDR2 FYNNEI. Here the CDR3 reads CASGDRVYGYTF. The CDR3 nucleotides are TGTGCCAGCGGGGACAGGGTCTATGGCTACACCTTC.

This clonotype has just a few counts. The CDR3 loop is CASRGGPNQPQHF. The CDR3 nucleotides read TGTGCCAGCAGGGGGGGGCCAAATCAGCCCCAGCATTTT. The chain recombines TRBV6-1 with TRBJ1-5; a weak D match, TRBD1 (6 bases). V gave up 6 bases and J gave up 4 bases, with 10 bases separating them. Germline CDR1 and CDR2: MNHNS and SASEGT. The CDR3 consists of 13 residues.

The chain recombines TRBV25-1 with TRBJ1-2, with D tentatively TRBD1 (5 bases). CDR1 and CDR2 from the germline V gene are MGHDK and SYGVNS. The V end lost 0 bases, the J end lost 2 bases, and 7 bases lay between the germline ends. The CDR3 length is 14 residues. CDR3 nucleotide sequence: TGTGCCAGCAGTGAATATAAGGGGAACTATGGCTACACCTTC. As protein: CASSEYKGNYGYTF.

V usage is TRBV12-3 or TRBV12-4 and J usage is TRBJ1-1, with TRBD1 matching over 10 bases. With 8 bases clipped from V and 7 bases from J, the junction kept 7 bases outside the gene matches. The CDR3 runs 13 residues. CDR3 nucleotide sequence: TGTGCCAGCGGGCGACAGGGGGCCGGTGAAGCTTTCTTT. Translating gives CASGRQGAGEAFF.

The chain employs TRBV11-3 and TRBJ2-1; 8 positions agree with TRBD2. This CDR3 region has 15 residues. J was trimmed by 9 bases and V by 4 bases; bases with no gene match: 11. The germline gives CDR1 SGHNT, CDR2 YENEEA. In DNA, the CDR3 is TGTGCCAGCAGCTATAATCAAGCGGGAGTATCTGAGCAGTTCTTC. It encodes CASSYNQAGVSEQFF.

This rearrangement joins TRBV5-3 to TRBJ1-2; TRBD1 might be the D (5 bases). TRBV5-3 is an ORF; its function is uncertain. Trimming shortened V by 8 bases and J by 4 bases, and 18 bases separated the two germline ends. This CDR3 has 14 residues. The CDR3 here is CASSPDSVLYGYTF. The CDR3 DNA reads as TGTGCCAGCAGCCCAGACAGTGTCCTCTATGGCTACACCTTC.

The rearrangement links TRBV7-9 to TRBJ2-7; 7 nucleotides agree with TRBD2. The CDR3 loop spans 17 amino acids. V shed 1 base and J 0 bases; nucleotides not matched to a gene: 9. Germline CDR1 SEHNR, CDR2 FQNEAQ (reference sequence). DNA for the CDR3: TGTGCCAGCAGCTTAGGGCGTGTGCTAGCGGACTCCTACGAGCAGTACTTC. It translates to CASSLGRVLADSYEQYF.

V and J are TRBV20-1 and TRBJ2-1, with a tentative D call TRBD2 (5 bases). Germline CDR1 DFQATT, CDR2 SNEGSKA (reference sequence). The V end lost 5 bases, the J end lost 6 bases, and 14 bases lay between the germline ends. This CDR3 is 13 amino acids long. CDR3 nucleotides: TGCAGTGCTCGGACTCCTAACCCCAATGAGCAGTTCTTC. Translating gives CSARTPNPNEQFF.

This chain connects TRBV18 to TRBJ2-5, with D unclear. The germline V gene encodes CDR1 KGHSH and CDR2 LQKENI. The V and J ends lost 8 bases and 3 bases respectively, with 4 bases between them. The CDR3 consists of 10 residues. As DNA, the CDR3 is TGTGCCAGCGCAGAAGAGACCCAGTACTTC. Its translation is CASAEETQYF.

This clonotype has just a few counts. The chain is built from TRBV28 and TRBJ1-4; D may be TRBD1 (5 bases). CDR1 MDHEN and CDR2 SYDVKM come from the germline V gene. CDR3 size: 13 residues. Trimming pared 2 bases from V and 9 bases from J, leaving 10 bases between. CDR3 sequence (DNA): TGTGCCAGCAGTTTAAAGACAGATCAAAAACTGTTTTTT. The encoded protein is CASSLKTDQKLFF.

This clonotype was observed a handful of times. Here the CDR3 reads CASSPFDRTLYGYTF. CDR3 bases: TGTGCCAGCAGCCCCTTTGACAGGACGCTCTATGGCTACACCTTC. This chain joins TRBV5-6 and TRBJ1-2, with D perhaps matching TRBD1 (6 bases). This CDR3 has 15 amino acids. Trimming took 4 bases from V and 4 from J, leaving 17 bases between them. Germline V lookup: CDR1 SGHDT, CDR2 YYEEEE. Looking up the rest from reference TRBV5-6 and TRBJ1-2 gives the full variable domain: DAGVTQSPTHLIKTRGQQVTLRCSPKSGHDTVSWYQQALGQGPQFIFQYYEEEERQRGNFPDRFSGHQFPNYSSELNVNALLLGDSALYLCASSPFDRTLYGYTFGSGTRLTVV.

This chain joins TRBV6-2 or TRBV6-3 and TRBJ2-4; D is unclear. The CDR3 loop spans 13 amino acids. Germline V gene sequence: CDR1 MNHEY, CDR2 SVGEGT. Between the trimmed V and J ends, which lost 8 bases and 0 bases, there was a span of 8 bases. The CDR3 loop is CASQDEAKNIQYF. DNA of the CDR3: TGTGCCAGCCAGGATGAAGCCAAAAACATTCAGTACTTC.